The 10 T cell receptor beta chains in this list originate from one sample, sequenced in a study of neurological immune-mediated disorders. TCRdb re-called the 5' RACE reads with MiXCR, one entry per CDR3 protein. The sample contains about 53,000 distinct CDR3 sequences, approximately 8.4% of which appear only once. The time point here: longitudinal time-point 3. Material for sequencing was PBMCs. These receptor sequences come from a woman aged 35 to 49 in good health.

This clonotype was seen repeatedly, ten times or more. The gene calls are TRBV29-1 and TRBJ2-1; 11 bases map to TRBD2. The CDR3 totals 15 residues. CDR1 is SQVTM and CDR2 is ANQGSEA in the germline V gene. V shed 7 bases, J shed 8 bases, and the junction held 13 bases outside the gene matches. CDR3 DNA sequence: TGCAGCGGCGCGGCGAGAACTAGCGGGAGCGATGAGCAGTTCTTC. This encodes CSGAARTSGSDEQFF.

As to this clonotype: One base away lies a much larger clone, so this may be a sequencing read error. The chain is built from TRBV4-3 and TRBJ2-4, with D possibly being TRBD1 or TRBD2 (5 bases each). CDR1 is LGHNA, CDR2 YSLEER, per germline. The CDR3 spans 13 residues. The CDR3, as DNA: TGCGCCATCAGCCAGGGACCGGGGAACATTCAGTACTTC. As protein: CAISQGPGNIQYF.

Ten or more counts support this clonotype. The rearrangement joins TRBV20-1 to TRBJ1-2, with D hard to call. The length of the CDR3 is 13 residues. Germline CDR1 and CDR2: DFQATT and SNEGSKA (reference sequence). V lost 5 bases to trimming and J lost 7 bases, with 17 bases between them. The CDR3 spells CSARYREARGYTF. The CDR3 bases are TGCAGTGCTCGGTACCGGGAAGCTCGTGGCTACACCTTC.

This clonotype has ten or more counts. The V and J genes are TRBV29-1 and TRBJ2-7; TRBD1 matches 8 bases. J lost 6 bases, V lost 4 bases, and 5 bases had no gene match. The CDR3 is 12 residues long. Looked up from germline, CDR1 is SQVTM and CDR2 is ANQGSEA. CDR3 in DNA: TGCAGCGTTGTCTCAGGGGGCGGCGAGCAGTACTTC. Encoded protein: CSVVSGGGEQYF.

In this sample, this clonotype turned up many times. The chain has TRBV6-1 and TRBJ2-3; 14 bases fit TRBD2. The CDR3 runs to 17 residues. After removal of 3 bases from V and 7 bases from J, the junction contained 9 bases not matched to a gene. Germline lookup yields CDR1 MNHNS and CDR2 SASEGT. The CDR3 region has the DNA TGTGCCAGCAGTGAGGGAGGGACTAGCGGGAGACGAAATACGCAGTATTTT. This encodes CASSEGGTSGRRNTQYF.

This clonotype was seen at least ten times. The CDR3 region is CASSLGDTPLNTIYF. CDR3 DNA sequence: TGTGCCAGCAGCTTAGGGGACACACCTCTAAACACCATATATTTT. The chain couples TRBV7-2 to TRBJ1-3; maybe TRBD1 (6 bases). The ends were cut back, 1 base at V and 6 bases at J, with 13 bases in the middle. Per the germline V gene, CDR1 is SGHTA and CDR2 is FQGNSA. This CDR3 comprises 15 residues.

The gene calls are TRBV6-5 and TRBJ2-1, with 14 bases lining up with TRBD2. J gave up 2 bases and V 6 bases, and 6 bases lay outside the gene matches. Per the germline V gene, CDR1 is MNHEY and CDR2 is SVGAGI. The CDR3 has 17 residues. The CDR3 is CASRGTSGSVAYNEQFF. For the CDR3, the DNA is TGTGCCAGCAGAGGGACTAGCGGGAGCGTCGCCTACAATGAGCAGTTCTTC.

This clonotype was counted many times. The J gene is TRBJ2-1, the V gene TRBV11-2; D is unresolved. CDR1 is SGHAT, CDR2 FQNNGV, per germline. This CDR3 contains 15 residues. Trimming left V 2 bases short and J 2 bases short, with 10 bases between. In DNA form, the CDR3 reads TGTGCCAGCAGCTTATACCTAGTAACCTACAATGAGCAGTTCTTC. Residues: CASSLYLVTYNEQFF. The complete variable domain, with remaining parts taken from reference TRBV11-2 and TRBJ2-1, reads EAGVAQSPRYKIIEKRQSVAFWCNPISGHATLYWYQQILGQGPKLLIQFQNNGVVDDSQLPKDRFSAERLKGVDSTLKIQPAKLEDSAVYLCASSLYLVTYNEQFFGPGTRLTVL.

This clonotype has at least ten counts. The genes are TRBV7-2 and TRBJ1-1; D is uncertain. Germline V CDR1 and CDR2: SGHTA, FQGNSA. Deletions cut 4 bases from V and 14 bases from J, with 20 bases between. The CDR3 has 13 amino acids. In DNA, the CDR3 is TGTGCCAGCAGCTCAAGTGTTTCGTTATGGGGATTCTTT. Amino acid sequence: CASSSSVSLWGFF. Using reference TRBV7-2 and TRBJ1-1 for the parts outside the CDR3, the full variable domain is GAGVSQSPSNKVTEKGKDVELRCDPISGHTALYWYRQSLGQGLEFLIYFQGNSAPDKSGLPSDRFSAERTGGSVSTLTIQRTQQEDSAVYLCASSSSVSLWGFFGQGTRLTVV.

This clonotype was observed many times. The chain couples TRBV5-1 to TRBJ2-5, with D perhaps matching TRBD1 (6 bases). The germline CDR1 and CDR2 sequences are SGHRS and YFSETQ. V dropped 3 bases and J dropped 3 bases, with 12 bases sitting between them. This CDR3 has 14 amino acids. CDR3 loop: CASSWSGHEETQYF. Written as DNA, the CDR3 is TGCGCCAGCAGCTGGTCGGGACATGAAGAGACCCAGTACTTC.